These T cell receptor beta chains were read from a single sample in a study of T cells after yellow fever vaccination. TCRdb ran MiXCR on the 5' RACE reads and lists one entry per CDR3 protein. The sample comprises around 200,000 distinct CDR3 sequences, approximately 9.9% of which are singletons, and 35% to 45% rests with the top ten. Specimen: CD8+ T cells sorted from PBMCs, collected 15 days after the yellow fever booster vaccination. The receptors were gathered from a man younger than 30 who received the YFV17D yellow fever vaccine. Each CDR3 is given without its conserved first and last residue. The order of the fields is V gene, J gene, CDR3 protein.

v_call: TRBV4-1; j_call: TRBJ2-2; cdr3_aa: ASSPGPLNTGELF
v_call: TRBV25-1; j_call: TRBJ2-1; cdr3_aa: ASRVGSGDNEQF
v_call: TRBV5-1; j_call: TRBJ2-7; cdr3_aa: ASSDPSGGPSYEQY
v_call: TRBV7-2; j_call: TRBJ2-5; cdr3_aa: ASSIARGSETQY
v_call: TRBV20-1; j_call: TRBJ1-1; cdr3_aa: SARERGRLNTEAF
v_call: TRBV7-7; j_call: TRBJ2-1; cdr3_aa: ASSLGRDEWNEQF
v_call: TRBV29-1; j_call: TRBJ2-7; cdr3_aa: SARTGGKEQY
v_call: TRBV20-1; j_call: TRBJ2-3; cdr3_aa: SASRGQGADTQY
v_call: TRBV27; j_call: TRBJ1-3; cdr3_aa: ASRQTGGSGNTIY
v_call: TRBV9; j_call: TRBJ2-1; cdr3_aa: ASSVPGTSGNEQF
v_call: TRBV12-3/TRBV12-4; j_call: TRBJ1-5; cdr3_aa: ASSAWGGNQPQH
v_call: TRBV28; j_call: TRBJ1-5; cdr3_aa: ASKTGGVQPQH
v_call: TRBV12-5; j_call: TRBJ2-1; cdr3_aa: ASGRTGLKDNEQF
v_call: TRBV21-1; j_call: TRBJ1-2; cdr3_aa: ASRRDGIGGYT
v_call: TRBV7-9; j_call: TRBJ2-1; cdr3_aa: ASSPMAGKKF
v_call: TRBV7-3; j_call: TRBJ2-1; cdr3_aa: ASSLTAGVPNEQF
v_call: TRBV7-9; j_call: TRBJ2-1; cdr3_aa: ASSERTGTEQF
v_call: TRBV4-1; j_call: TRBJ1-1; cdr3_aa: ASSSTQNTEAF
v_call: TRBV7-2; j_call: TRBJ2-7; cdr3_aa: ASGSNFAYEQY
v_call: TRBV27; j_call: TRBJ2-2; cdr3_aa: ASSSSGGPKYHTGELF
v_call: TRBV12-3/TRBV12-4; j_call: TRBJ1-2; cdr3_aa: ASSFSADNYGYT
v_call: TRBV4-3; j_call: TRBJ2-3; cdr3_aa: ASSQDNGAFLGADTQY
v_call: TRBV6-1; j_call: TRBJ1-5; cdr3_aa: ASRTDRVSQPQH
v_call: TRBV29-1; j_call: TRBJ2-1; cdr3_aa: SVEGYEQF
v_call: TRBV5-1; j_call: TRBJ2-3; cdr3_aa: ASSFYYRGTSTDTQY
v_call: TRBV4-3; j_call: TRBJ2-3; cdr3_aa: ASSQTGASTDTQY
v_call: TRBV5-1; j_call: TRBJ2-3; cdr3_aa: ASSLNSDTQY
v_call: TRBV11-3; j_call: TRBJ2-5; cdr3_aa: ASSSSNEETQY
v_call: TRBV20-1; j_call: TRBJ1-1; cdr3_aa: SARETDTEAF